These T cell receptor beta chains were read from a single sample in a study of shared clonotypes between healthy human individuals. Only in-frame clones appear in the TCRdb table, and some are missing; sequencing was by immunoSEQ multiplex PCR. This sample has around 1.5 million clones, with 95% to 99% found just once. Sequences were obtained from naive CD4+ T cells sorted from blood. Source of these receptors: a young man in good health. The CDR3 runs from the conserved cysteine through the conserved F or W. Rows may omit the clone size; those that give it use once, few, many or a size class.

length	V	size	CDR3
15	TRBV7-2	.	CASSLMRASYNEQFF
16	TRBV7-2	.	CASSSRLAGETDTQYF
16	TRBV5-1	.	CASRLNSGRASGELFF
13	TRBV27	.	CASSFRGVNTQYF
16	TRBV5-4	.	CASSLGSGRGRETQYF
14	TRBV5-1	once	CASSPGLASNEQFF
15	TRBV11-2	.	CASSLLTQGAGELFF
14	TRBV7-6	.	CASSLPQGIETQYF
13	TRBV19	.	CASARLIHYEQYF
15	TRBV19	.	CASNTGVATNEKLFF
14	TRBV7-9	.	CASSLGGKSDTQYF
11	TRBV6-6	.	CAVGRGNEQYF
14	TRBV4-2	.	CASSETSGEETQYF
13	TRBV5-4	.	CASSTKASDEQFF
18	TRBV9	.	CASTRQRLGGSGANVLTF
15	TRBV19	.	CATRPVEGGTGELFF
14	TRBV4-2	once	CASSQDPGPYEQYF
14	TRBV2	.	CASTGEQSAETQYF
14	TRBV11-3	.	CASSFETSGGEQFF
17	TRBV18	.	CASSPSSRDRAREPQHF
13	TRBV29-1	.	CSVAKAVDTEAFF
17	TRBV18	once	CASSHDQTSGSGNEQFF
15	TRBV5-1	.	CASSSKRTDTDTQYF
14	TRBV9	.	CASSVGTGGNGYTF
16	TRBV5-1	.	CASSSMGLASQETQYF
13	TRBV9	once	CASNSGTGREQYF
16	TRBV5-6	.	CASSRTGLEFTGELFF
13	TRBV7-9	.	CASSRTVNTEAFF
12	TRBV7-2	.	CASSGWGTEAFF
16	TRBV5-1	.	CASSSPGTPGTYEQYF
16	TRBV4-3	.	CASSQEPVPLLNTQYF
14	TRBV29-1	.	CSVRGQGADGELFF
13	TRBV4-2	once	CASSQDVNTEAFF
12	TRBV2	.	CASSVESTEQFF
14	TRBV2	.	CASMRSRGEQPQHF
12	TRBV6-1	.	CASSPRYNEQFF
18	TRBV9	.	CASSVSTRDRGNTGELFF
16	TRBV5-6	.	CASEHGFLTGANVLTF
15	TRBV6-6	.	CASSYRAGGLDEQFF
16	TRBV11-3	once	CASSQVHGSPNNEQFF
16	TRBV7-6	.	CASSLASGISGNTIYF
15	TRBV4-3	.	CASSPLGVFGETQYF
15	TRBV18	.	CASSHDAETGHEAFF
17	TRBV5-1	.	CASSLGGTSSSYNEQFF
14	TRBV27	.	CASSLYGNSYEQYF
16	TRBV10-3	.	CAISADPAPTGGGQYF